This note documents a single TCR beta chain sequence. The entry originates in a study of cytomegalovirus exposure and HLA in healthy donors. 13 Jbeta primers and 60 Vbeta primers were used for the PCR. Generated by immunoSEQ multiplex PCR, the TCRdb table keeps only in-frame clones and is missing some. The repertoire holds tens of thousands of clones, with less than 85% as singletons. Germline V gene lookup returns CDR1 MNHNS and CDR2 SASEGT. CDR3 length equals 13 residues. The V end was cut by 3 bases, the J end by 7 bases, with 12 bases between. The receptor was derived from a male donor in good health and CMV-seronegative. What was sequenced was PBMCs. The chain combines TRBV6-1 with TRBJ1-2; maybe TRBD1 (6 bases). The CDR3 sequence: CASSEAGVFGYTF. CDR3 bases: TGTGCCAGCAGTGAGGCAGGGGTTTTTGGCTACACCTTC.